Given below is one T cell receptor (beta chain) in context. The entry originates in a study of shared clonotypes between healthy human individuals. The germline CDR1 and CDR2 sequences are KGHSH and LQKENI. V lost 3 bases, J lost 1 base, and 11 bases stayed unmatched. The CDR3 extends over 19 amino acids. The protocol was immunoSEQ multiplex PCR, while the TCRdb copy is restricted to in-frame clones and leaves out a portion. Here the sample spans around 1.5 million clones, 98% being singletons. Source material: naive CD4+ T cells sorted from blood. This sample's subset: CD45RA+ positively selected. The sequence was obtained from a man younger than 45 in good health. The chain joins TRBV18 to TRBJ2-6; TRBD1 aligns across 8 bases. The CDR3, as DNA: TGTGCCAGCTCACCTATCAGTGGACAGGGATCTTCTGGGGCCAACGTCCTGACTTTC. Translation: CASSPISGQGSSGANVLTF. The variable domain in full, completed from reference TRBV18 and TRBJ2-6, reads NAGVMQNPRHLVRRRGQEARLRCSPMKGHSHVYWYRQLPEEGLKFMVYLQKENIIDESGMPKERFSAEFPKEGPSILRIQQVVRGDSAAYFCASSPISGQGSSGANVLTFGAGSRLTVL.